Detailed here is one T cell receptor (beta chain). The CDR3 spans 13 residues. The germline V and J ends were trimmed by 1 base and 7 bases, with 7 bases remaining between them. Germline CDR1 reads SGHTA; CDR2 reads FQGTGA. This record belongs to a study of T cell responses to AZD1222 COVID-19 vaccine. Some clones are missing from TCRdb's copy, which holds only in-frame ones; the method was immunoSEQ multiplex PCR. The table records roughly 72,000 clones, around 88% of them present only once. The sequenced sample was peripheral blood, obtained 28 days after the second dose of the MenACWY control vaccine. The source of this sequence is an adult who received the MenACWY meningococcal vaccine as a control. The chain links TRBV7-3 to TRBJ2-2, with D unclear. CDR3 sequence reads: CASSLSTVGELFF. The CDR3, as DNA: TGTGCCAGCAGCTTAAGCACAGTCGGGGAGCTGTTTTTT.